These 17 T cell receptor beta chains originate from one sample sequenced in a study of cytomegalovirus exposure and HLA in healthy donors. Produced via immunoSEQ multiplex PCR; TCRdb's table is partial and in-frame only. The table includes 200,000 to 250,000 clones, roughly 88% detected once. The sequenced material came from PBMCs. These receptors originate from a woman in her 30s in good health and CMV-seropositive.

The J gene is TRBJ2-7, the V gene TRBV5-1; possibly TRBD1 for D (6 bases). The V end was cut by 3 bases, the J end by 5 bases, with 21 bases between. Germline CDR1 is SGHRS and CDR2 is YFSETQ. The CDR3 has 16 amino acids. As DNA, the CDR3 is TGCGCCAGCAGCTCGACGTTCCCAGGGGAAACTGACGAGCAGTACTTC. Residues: CASSSTFPGETDEQYF. Variable domain in full (rest from reference TRBV5-1 and TRBJ2-7): KAGVTQTPRYLIKTRGQQVTLSCSPISGHRSVSWYQQTPGQGLQFLFEYFSETQRNKGNFPGRFSGRQFSNSRSEMNVSTLELGDSALYLCASSSTFPGETDEQYFGPGTRLTVT.

This rearrangement joins TRBV27 to TRBJ1-4, with TRBD1 matching over 7 bases. CDR3 length: 16 residues. The germline CDR1 and CDR2 sequences are MNHEY and SMNVEV (reference sequence). Unmatched junction bases numbered 13, after V lost 5 bases and J lost 7 bases. The chain's CDR3 is CASSVRDSLGGEKLFF. CDR3 bases: TGTGCCAGCAGTGTAAGGGACAGTCTAGGGGGTGAAAAACTGTTTTTT.

V and J are TRBV27 and TRBJ2-7; D not certain. V was shortened by 5 bases and J by 9 bases, with 20 bases between the two germline ends. This CDR3 spans 14 amino acids. Looked up from germline, CDR1 is MNHEY and CDR2 is SMNVEV (reference sequence). In nucleotides, the CDR3 is TGTGCCAGCAGTCCAACATCGACAAGCTTGGCGCAGTACTTC. This sequence encodes CASSPTSTSLAQYF.

The chain recombines TRBV5-1 with TRBJ1-2; 12 bases agree with TRBD1. Trimming removed 4 bases from V and 4 bases from J; junction bases left unmatched: 8. The CDR3 sequence is 16 residues long. Per germline, CDR1 SGHRS and CDR2 YFSETQ. The CDR3: CASSPGQGAPGYGYTF. DNA of the CDR3: TGCGCCAGCAGCCCGGGACAGGGGGCGCCGGGCTATGGCTACACCTTC.

The chain carries TRBV7-3 and TRBJ2-1, with TRBD2 matching over 8 bases. Germline trimming cut 5 bases from V and 2 bases from J; bases unmatched to any gene: 5. The germline CDR1 and CDR2 sequences are SGHTA and FQGTGA. There are 15 residues in the CDR3. CDR3 bases: TGTGCCAGCAGCGCCCGGGAGGGCCCCTACAATGAGCAGTTCTTC. This codes for CASSAREGPYNEQFF.

The chain combines TRBV5-1 with TRBJ2-7; D remains unclear. From germline, CDR1 is SGHRS and CDR2 YFSETQ. This CDR3 has 13 amino acids. The V end lost 0 bases, the J end lost 6 bases, and 10 bases lay between the germline ends. CDR3 sequence: CASSLDGFSEQYF. In DNA, the CDR3 is TGCGCCAGCAGCTTGGACGGGTTCAGCGAGCAGTACTTC.

This clone was seen only a few times. The chain is built from TRBV4-3 and TRBJ1-5; perhaps TRBD1 as D (5 bases). Trimming removed 0 bases at V and 7 bases at J, with 13 bases between. Germline V CDR1 and CDR2: LGHNA, YSLEER. The CDR3 totals 15 residues. The CDR3 spells CASSQDLGPQQPQHF. The CDR3 nucleotides read TGCGCCAGCAGCCAAGATCTGGGGCCGCAGCAGCCCCAGCATTTT.

The chain combines TRBV28 with TRBJ2-7; tentatively, D is TRBD1 or TRBD2 (6 bases each). Trimming took off 6 bases at V and 6 bases at J, with 18 bases between the two ends. Per germline, CDR1 MDHEN and CDR2 SYDVKM. This CDR3 has 14 residues. The CDR3 bases are TGTGCCAGCAGACAAGGGGGGAGAGTACGCGAGCAGTACTTC. Translating gives CASRQGGRVREQYF. Drawing the rest from reference TRBV28 and TRBJ2-7, the complete variable domain is DVKVTQSSRYLVKRTGEKVFLECVQDMDHENMFWYRQDPGLGLRLIYFSYDVKMKEKGDIPEGYSVSREKKERFSLILESASTNQTSMYLCASRQGGRVREQYFGPGTRLTVT.

The chain uses TRBV4-1 and TRBJ1-5; no reliable D call. The CDR3 consists of 15 residues. V was pared by 3 bases and J by 8 bases, with 17 bases between. Germline values: CDR1 MGHRA, CDR2 YSYEKL. The CDR3 DNA reads TGCGCCAGCAGCCAGGACCGGGAAAAGGGTAAGCCCCAGCATTTT. This codes for CASSQDREKGKPQHF.

There are a few counts of this clone. This rearrangement joins TRBV19 to TRBJ1-5, with D possibly TRBD1 on 5 matching bases. CDR1 and CDR2 (germline): LNHDA, SQIVND (reference sequence). CDR3 size: 12 residues. The V end was cut by 6 bases, the J end by 10 bases, with 13 bases between. CDR3 region: CASRLNRDPQHF. DNA of the CDR3: TGTGCCAGTAGGCTGAACCGGGACCCCCAGCATTTT.

The gene calls are TRBV2 and TRBJ1-1; D is perhaps TRBD1 (5 bases). The CDR3 totals 14 residues. Deletions cut 7 bases from V and 2 bases from J, with 14 bases between. Germline lookup yields CDR1 SNHLY and CDR2 FYNNEI. The CDR3 nucleotides read TGTGCCAGCAAGCAGACAGCCTTAAACACTGAAGCTTTCTTT. Translated, it gives CASKQTALNTEAFF.

This clone occurred once. The V gene is TRBV5-1, the J gene TRBJ1-2; 7 bases map to TRBD1. J lost 8 bases, V lost 1 base, and 5 bases had no gene match. Germline loops: CDR1 SGHRS, CDR2 YFSETQ. The CDR3 contains 13 residues. CDR3 DNA sequence: TGCGCCAGCAGCTTGACAGGGGTACAAGGCTACACCTTC. It codes for CASSLTGVQGYTF.

The genes are TRBV28 and TRBJ2-7, with D possibly TRBD1 on 5 matching bases. Trimming removed 6 bases from V and 3 bases from J, with 27 bases in between. The CDR3 runs 18 residues. The germline V gene encodes CDR1 MDHEN and CDR2 SYDVKM. Here the CDR3 DNA reads TGTGCCAGCAGCCTCCCCCGGCAGGGTCCTTACGGTTACTACGAGCAGTACTTC. It yields the protein CASSLPRQGPYGYYEQYF.

This chain links TRBV7-6 with TRBJ2-7; 7 bases map to TRBD1. Germline CDR1 SGHVS, CDR2 FNYEAQ. There are 15 residues in the CDR3. V lost 2 bases to trimming and J lost 0 bases; unmatched junction nucleotides: 4. CDR3 nucleotides: TGTGCCAGCAGCTTACGGGACAGTAGCTCCTACGAGCAGTACTTC. Its protein is CASSLRDSSSYEQYF.

The rearrangement uses TRBV30 and TRBJ1-3; unclear D gene. The CDR3 length is 14 residues. Trimming left V 4 bases short and J 2 bases short, with 12 bases between. Per the germline V gene, CDR1 is GTSNPN and CDR2 is SVGIG (reference sequence). For the CDR3, the DNA is TGTGCCTGGACCCCGGACGTTGCTGGAAACACCATATATTTT. It specifies CAWTPDVAGNTIYF.

This clone appeared a single time. The J gene is TRBJ2-3, the V gene TRBV20-1; D not resolved. CDR1 is DFQATT, CDR2 SNEGSKA, per germline (reference sequence). The length of the CDR3 is 11 residues. The V gene lost 3 bases and the J gene lost 5 bases, with 6 bases spanning the gap. This CDR3 reads CSASHQDTQYF. DNA of the CDR3: TGCAGTGCTAGTCATCAAGATACGCAGTATTTT.

The J gene is TRBJ1-5, the V gene TRBV6-6, with a possible D match to TRBD1 (6 bases). Trimming shortened V by 5 bases and J by 6 bases, and 11 bases separated the two germline ends. Germline V CDR1 and CDR2: MNHNY, SVGAGI (reference sequence). This CDR3 has 13 residues. DNA of the CDR3: TGTGCCAGCAGTGCAGGACAGACTCAGCCCCAGCATTTT. Translating it yields CASSAGQTQPQHF.